This T cell receptor (beta chain) comes out of a study of cytomegalovirus exposure and HLA in healthy donors. Whole-study results and caveats: A missense variant in DCLRE1C was later tied to TCR beta V- and J-gene trimming. Analyses of presence/absence relied on an assumption of roughly uniform sequencing depth across donors.

Unrecorded immune exposures were likely, despite nominal health at sampling. Researchers ran the PCR with 60 Vbeta and 13 Jbeta primers. This table comes from immunoSEQ multiplex PCR, and its TCRdb copy is limited to in-frame clones, with some not included. The sample lists roughly 70,000 clones, roughly 82% occurring once. About this clone itself: The antigen remains undetermined.

The receptor was derived from a man aged 65 to 79 in good health and CMV-seronegative. The sequenced sample was PBMCs.

The CDR3 protein is CASSPETGRGAFF. In DNA form, the CDR3 reads TGCGCCAGCAGCCCAGAAACAGGGAGGGGAGCTTTCTTT. V is TRBV5-1 and J is TRBJ1-1, with TRBD1 as a possible D gene (6 bases). The CDR3 length is 13 residues. The V and J ends lost 4 bases and 10 bases respectively, with 17 bases between them. Germline CDR1 and CDR2: SGHRS and YFSETQ. The variable domain in full, completed from reference TRBV5-1 and TRBJ1-1, reads KAGVTQTPRYLIKTRGQQVTLSCSPISGHRSVSWYQQTPGQGLQFLFEYFSETQRNKGNFPGRFSGRQFSNSRSEMNVSTLELGDSALYLCASSPETGRGAFFGQGTRLTVV.